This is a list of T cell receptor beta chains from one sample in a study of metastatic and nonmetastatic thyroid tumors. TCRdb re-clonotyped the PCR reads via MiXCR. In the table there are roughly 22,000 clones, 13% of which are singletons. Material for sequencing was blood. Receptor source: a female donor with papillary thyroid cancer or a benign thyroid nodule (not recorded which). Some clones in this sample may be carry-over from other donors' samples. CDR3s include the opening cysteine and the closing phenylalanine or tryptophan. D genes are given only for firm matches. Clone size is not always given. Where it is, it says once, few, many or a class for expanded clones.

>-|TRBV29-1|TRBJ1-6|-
CSVRVGLNNSPLHF
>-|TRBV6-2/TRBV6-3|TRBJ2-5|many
CASSRLWETQYF
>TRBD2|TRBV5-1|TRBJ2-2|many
CASSWAGEGTGELFF
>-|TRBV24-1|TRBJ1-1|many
CATSDTGNTEAFF
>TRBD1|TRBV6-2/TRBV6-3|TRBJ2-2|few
CASRGTVDTGEPFF
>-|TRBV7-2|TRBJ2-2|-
CASSWGRSGELFF
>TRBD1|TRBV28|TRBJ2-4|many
CASSSPPLTGGENIQYF
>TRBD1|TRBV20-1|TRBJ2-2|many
CSARDPGTGNTGELFF
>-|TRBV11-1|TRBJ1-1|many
CASSSRMNTEAFF
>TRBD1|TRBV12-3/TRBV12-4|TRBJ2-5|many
CASSSRGQETQYF
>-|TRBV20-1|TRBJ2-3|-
CSGSNVDTQYF
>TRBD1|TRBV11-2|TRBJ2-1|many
CASSSRDSPYNEQFF
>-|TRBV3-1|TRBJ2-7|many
CASSQDRDSKREQYF
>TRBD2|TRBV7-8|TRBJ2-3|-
CASSLEPSGRTDTQYF
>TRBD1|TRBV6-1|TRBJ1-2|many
CASRAGQGGYGYTF
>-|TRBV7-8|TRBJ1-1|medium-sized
CASVEAGNTEAFF
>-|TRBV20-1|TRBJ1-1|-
CSAIDPGRSDTEAFF
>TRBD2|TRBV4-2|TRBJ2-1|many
CASSPGTSGLWSSYNEQFF
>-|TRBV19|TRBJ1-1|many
CASIIPGVGAFF
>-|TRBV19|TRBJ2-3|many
CASSIGGGDTQYF
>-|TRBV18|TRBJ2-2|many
CASSPRLGTGELFF
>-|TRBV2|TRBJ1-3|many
CASSVDLGSTIYF